A single sample is the source of the 5 T cell receptor beta chains below, sequenced in a study of shared clonotypes between healthy human individuals. TCRdb's table, derived via immunoSEQ multiplex PCR, lists solely in-frame clones and lacks some. Altogether fewer than 550,000 clones are present, roughly 85% being singletons, with the ten largest covering under 15%. Input material: PBMCs. The origin of the receptors is a woman between 35 and 50 years old in good health. Some clones in this sample may be carry-over from other donors' samples.

The chain combines TRBV4-1 with TRBJ2-7, with D possibly matching TRBD2 (7 bases). Germline lookup yields CDR1 MGHRA and CDR2 YSYEKL. This CDR3 contains 19 residues. V lost 0 bases and J lost 7, with 28 bases in between. Here the CDR3 reads CASSQEGGRGRAGSGEQYF. CDR3 nucleotide sequence: TGCGCCAGCAGCCAAGAGGGAGGAAGGGGGAGGGCCGGTTCGGGGGAGCAGTACTTC.

The genes are TRBV9 and TRBJ2-7, with 9 bases identical to TRBD2. Germline trimming cut 3 bases from V and 3 bases from J; bases unmatched to any gene: 7. Germline values: CDR1 SGDLS, CDR2 YYNGEE. The length of the CDR3 is 15 residues. The CDR3 nucleotides are TGTGCCAGCAGCGAAAGCCTTAGCGGGAGCTACGAGCAGTACTTC. Translated: CASSESLSGSYEQYF.

This clone was seen many times. J is TRBJ1-5 and V is TRBV27, with 11 bases aligning to TRBD1. Germline assignment: CDR1 MNHEY and CDR2 SMNVEV (reference sequence). The CDR3 covers 13 residues. After removal of 11 bases from V and 6 bases from J, the junction contained 6 bases not matched to a gene. This CDR3 reads CACAGTGGQPQHF. DNA of the CDR3: TGTGCCTGCGCCGGGACAGGGGGTCAGCCCCAGCATTTT.

This chain joins TRBV18 and TRBJ2-7; TRBD1 aligns across 8 bases. Trimming at V came to 6 bases and at J to 4 bases, leaving 11 bases not matched to a gene. The CDR3 is made up of 15 amino acids. Germline V gene sequence: CDR1 KGHSH, CDR2 LQKENI. The CDR3 loop is CASSLGAGGAYEQYF. In nucleotides, the CDR3 is TGTGCCAGCTCTCTAGGGGCAGGGGGCGCGTACGAGCAGTACTTC.

CDR3 nucleotides: TGTGCCAGCACCCTCGGGCAGGCTAACTATGGCTACACCTTC. Translating gives CASTLGQANYGYTF. J is TRBJ1-2 and V is TRBV5-4; D is undetermined. CDR1 and CDR2 (germline): SGHNT, YYREEE (reference sequence). The CDR3 has 14 residues. The V end lost 6 bases, the J end lost 0 bases, and 12 bases lay between the germline ends.